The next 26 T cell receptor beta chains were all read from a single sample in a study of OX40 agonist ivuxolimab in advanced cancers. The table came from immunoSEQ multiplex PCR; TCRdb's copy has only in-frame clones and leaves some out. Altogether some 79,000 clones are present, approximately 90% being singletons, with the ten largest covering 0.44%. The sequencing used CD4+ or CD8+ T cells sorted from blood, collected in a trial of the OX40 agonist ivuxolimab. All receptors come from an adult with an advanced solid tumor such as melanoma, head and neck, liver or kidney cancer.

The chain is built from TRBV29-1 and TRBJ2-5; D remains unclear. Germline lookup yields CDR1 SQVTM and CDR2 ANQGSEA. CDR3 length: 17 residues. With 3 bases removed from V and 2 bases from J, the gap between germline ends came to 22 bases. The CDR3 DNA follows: TGCAGCGTTGATAATCGCGGTGTGTCAGTACGTCAAGAGACCCAGTACTTC. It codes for CSVDNRGVSVRQETQYF. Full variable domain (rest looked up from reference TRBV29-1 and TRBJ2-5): SAVISQKPSRDICQRGTSLTIQCQVDSQVTMMFWYRQQPGQSLTLIATANQGSEATYESGFVIDKFPISRPNLTFSTLTVSNMSPEDSSIYLCSVDNRGVSVRQETQYFGPGTRLLVL.

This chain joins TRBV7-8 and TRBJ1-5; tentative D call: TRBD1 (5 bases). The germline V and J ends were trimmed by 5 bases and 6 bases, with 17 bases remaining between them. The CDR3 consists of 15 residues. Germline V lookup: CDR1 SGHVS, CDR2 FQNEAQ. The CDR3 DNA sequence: TGTGCCAGCAGCCACACGGTAGGGGCTAGTCAGCCCCAGCATTTT. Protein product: CASSHTVGASQPQHF. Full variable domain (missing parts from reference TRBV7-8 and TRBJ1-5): GAGVSQSPRYKVAKRGQDVALRCDPISGHVSLFWYQQALGQGPEFLTYFQNEAQLDKSGLPSDRFFAERPEGSVSTLKIQRTQQEDSAVYLCASSHTVGASQPQHFGDGTRLSIL.

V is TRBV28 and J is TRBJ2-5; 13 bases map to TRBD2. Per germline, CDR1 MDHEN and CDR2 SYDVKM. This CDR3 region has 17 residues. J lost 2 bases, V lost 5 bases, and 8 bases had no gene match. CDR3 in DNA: TGTGCCAGCAGTCAACTAGCGGGAGGGCCTCGGCAAGAGACCCAGTACTTC. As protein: CASSQLAGGPRQETQYF.

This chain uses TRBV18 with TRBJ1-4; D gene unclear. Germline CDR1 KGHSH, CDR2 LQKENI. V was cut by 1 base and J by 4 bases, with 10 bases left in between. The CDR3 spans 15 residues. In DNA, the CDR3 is TGTGCCAGCTCACCACTCAGCAGCGTTAATGAAAAACTGTTTTTT. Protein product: CASSPLSSVNEKLFF. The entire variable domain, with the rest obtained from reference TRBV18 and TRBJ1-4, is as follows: NAGVMQNPRHLVRRRGQEARLRCSPMKGHSHVYWYRQLPEEGLKFMVYLQKENIIDESGMPKERFSAEFPKEGPSILRIQQVVRGDSAAYFCASSPLSSVNEKLFFGSGTQLSVL.

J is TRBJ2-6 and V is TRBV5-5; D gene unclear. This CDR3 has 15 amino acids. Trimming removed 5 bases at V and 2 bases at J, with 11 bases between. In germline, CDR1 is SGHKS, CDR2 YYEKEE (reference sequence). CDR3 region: CASRTDAAGANVLTF. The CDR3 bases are TGTGCCAGCAGGACGGACGCCGCTGGGGCCAACGTCCTGACTTTC.

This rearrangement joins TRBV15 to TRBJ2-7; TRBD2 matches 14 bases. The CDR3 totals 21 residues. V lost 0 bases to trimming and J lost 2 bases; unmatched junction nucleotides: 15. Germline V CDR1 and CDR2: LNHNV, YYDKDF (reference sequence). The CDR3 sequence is CATSRDERITGTSGGTYEQYF. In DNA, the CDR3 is TGTGCCACCAGCAGAGATGAGAGGATCACCGGGACTAGCGGGGGTACCTACGAGCAGTACTTC.

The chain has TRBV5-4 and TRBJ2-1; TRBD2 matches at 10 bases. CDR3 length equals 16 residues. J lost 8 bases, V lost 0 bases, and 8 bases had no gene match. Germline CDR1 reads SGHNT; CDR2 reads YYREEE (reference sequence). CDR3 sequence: CASSLDLAGVRDEQFF. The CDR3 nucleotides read TGTGCCAGCAGCTTGGATCTAGCGGGAGTTCGTGATGAGCAGTTCTTC.

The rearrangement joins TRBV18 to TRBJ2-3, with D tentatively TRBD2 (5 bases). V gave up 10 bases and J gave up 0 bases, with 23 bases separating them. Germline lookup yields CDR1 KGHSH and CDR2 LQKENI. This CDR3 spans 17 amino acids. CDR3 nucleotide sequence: TGTGCCACCACCCAATACCAACTAGTCGCTAGCACAGATACGCAGTATTTT. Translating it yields CATTQYQLVASTDTQYF.

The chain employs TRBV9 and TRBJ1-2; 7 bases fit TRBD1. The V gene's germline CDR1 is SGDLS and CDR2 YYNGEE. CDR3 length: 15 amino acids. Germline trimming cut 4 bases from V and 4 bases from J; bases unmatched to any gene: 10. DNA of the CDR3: TGTGCCAGCAGCCCACAGGGGATCGGTGGCTATGGCTACACCTTC. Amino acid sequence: CASSPQGIGGYGYTF.

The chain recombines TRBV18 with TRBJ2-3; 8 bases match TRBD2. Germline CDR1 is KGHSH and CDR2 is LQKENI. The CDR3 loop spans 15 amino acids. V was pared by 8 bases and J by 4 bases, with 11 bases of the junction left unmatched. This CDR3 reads CASQPSSGGADTQYF. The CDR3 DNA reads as TGTGCCAGCCAACCTAGCAGCGGGGGAGCAGATACGCAGTATTTT. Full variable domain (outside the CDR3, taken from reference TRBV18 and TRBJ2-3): NAGVMQNPRHLVRRRGQEARLRCSPMKGHSHVYWYRQLPEEGLKFMVYLQKENIIDESGMPKERFSAEFPKEGPSILRIQQVVRGDSAAYFCASQPSSGGADTQYFGPGTRLTVL.

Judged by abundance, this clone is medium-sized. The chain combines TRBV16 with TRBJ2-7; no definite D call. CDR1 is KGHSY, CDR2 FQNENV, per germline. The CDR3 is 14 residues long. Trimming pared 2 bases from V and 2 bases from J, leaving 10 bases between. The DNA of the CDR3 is TGTGCCAGCAGCCAACCCCGCAGAACCTACGAGCAGTACTTC. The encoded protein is CASSQPRRTYEQYF. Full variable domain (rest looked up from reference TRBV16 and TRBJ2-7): GEEVAQTPKHLVRGEGQKAKLYCAPIKGHSYVFWYQQVLKNEFKFLISFQNENVFDETGMPKERFSAKCLPNSPCSLEIQATKLEDSAVYFCASSQPRRTYEQYFGPGTRLTVT.

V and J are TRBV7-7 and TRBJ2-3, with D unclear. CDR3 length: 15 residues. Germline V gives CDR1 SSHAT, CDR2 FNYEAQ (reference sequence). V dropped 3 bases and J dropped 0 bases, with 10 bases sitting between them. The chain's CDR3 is CASSLGLDSTDTQYF. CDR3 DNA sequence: TGTGCCAGCAGCTTGGGGTTGGATAGCACAGATACGCAGTATTTT.

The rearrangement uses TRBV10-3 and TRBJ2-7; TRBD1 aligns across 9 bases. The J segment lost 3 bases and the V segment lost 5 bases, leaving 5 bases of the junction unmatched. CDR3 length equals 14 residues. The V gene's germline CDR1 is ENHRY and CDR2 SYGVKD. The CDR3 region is CAISPDRGIYEQYF. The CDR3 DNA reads TGTGCCATCAGTCCGGACAGGGGTATCTACGAGCAGTACTTC.

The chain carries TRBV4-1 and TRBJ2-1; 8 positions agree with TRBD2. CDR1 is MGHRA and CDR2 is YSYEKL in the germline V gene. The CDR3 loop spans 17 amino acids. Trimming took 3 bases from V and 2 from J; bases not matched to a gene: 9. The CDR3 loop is CASSQRRGGEAYNEQFF. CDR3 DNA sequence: TGCGCCAGCAGCCAGAGACGGGGGGGCGAGGCCTACAATGAGCAGTTCTTC.

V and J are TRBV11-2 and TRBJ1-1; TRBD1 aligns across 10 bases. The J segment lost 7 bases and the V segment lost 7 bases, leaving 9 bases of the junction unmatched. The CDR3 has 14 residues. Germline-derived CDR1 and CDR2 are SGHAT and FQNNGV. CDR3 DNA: TGTGCCAGCATTCCGGGACAGGGGAGGGGTGAAGCTTTCTTT. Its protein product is CASIPGQGRGEAFF.

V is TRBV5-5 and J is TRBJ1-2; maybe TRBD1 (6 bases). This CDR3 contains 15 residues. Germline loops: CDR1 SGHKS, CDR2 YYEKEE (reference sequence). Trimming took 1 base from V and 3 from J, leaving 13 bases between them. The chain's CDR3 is CASSLFRQAYYGYTF. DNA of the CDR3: TGTGCCAGCAGCTTGTTCCGACAGGCGTACTATGGCTACACCTTC.

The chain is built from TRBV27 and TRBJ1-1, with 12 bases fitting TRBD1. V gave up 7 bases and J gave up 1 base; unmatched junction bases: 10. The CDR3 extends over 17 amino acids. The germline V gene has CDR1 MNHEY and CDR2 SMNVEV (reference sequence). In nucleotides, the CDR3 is TGTGCCAGCACTTATTCCGGGACAGGGGGCACGAACACTGAAGCTTTCTTT. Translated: CASTYSGTGGTNTEAFF.

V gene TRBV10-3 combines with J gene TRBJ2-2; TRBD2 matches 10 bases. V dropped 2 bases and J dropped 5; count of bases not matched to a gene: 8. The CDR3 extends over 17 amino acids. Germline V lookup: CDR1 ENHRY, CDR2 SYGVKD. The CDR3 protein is CAISERLAGAGTGELFF. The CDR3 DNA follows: TGTGCCATCAGTGAGAGGCTAGCGGGAGCGGGGACCGGGGAGCTGTTTTTT.

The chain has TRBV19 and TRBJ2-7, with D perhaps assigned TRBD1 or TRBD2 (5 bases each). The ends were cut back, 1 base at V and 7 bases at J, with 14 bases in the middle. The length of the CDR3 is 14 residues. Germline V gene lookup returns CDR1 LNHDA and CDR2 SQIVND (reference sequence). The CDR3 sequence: CASSIVRGSREQYF. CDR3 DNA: TGTGCCAGTAGTATAGTTCGGGGCTCTCGGGAGCAGTACTTC. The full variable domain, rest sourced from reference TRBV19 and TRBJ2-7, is DGGITQSPKYLFRKEGQNVTLSCEQNLNHDAMYWYRQDPGQGLRLIYYSQIVNDFQKGDIAEGYSVSREKKESFPLTVTSAQKNPTAFYLCASSIVRGSREQYFGPGTRLTVT.

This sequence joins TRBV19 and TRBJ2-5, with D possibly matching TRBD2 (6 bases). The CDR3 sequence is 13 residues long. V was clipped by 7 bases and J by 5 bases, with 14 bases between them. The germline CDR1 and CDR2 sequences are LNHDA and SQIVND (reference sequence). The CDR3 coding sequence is TGTGCCAGTACCGGGACTTCCGGGGAGACCCAGTACTTC. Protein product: CASTGTSGETQYF.

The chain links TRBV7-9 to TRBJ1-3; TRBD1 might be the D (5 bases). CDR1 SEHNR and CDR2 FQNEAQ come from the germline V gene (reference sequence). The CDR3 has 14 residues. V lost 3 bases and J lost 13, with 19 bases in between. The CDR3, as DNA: TGTGCCAGCAGCTTGGAAGGGGCCCCTCTCGCTATATATTTT. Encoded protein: CASSLEGAPLAIYF. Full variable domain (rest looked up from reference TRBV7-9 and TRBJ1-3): DTGVSQNPRHKITKRGQNVTFRCDPISEHNRLYWYRQTLGQGPEFLTYFQNEAQLEKSRLLSDRFSAERPKGSFSTLEIQRTEQGDSAMYLCASSLEGAPLAIYFGEGSWLTVV.

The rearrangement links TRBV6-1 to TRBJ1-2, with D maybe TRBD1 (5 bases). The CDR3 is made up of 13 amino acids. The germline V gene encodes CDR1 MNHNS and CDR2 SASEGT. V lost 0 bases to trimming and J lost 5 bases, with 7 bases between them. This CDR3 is CASSEADNYGYTF. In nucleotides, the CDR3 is TGTGCCAGCAGTGAAGCGGACAATTATGGCTACACCTTC.

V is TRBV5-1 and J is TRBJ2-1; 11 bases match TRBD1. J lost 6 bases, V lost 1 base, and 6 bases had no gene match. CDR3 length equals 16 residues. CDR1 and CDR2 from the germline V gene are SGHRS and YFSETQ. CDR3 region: CASSLYVGTGGNEQFF. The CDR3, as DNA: TGCGCCAGCAGCTTGTATGTCGGGACAGGGGGCAATGAGCAGTTCTTC.

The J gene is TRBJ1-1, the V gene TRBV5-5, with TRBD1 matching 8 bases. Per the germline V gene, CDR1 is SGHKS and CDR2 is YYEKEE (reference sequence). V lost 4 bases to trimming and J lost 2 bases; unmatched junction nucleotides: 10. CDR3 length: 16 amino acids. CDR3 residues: CASSRQGPLANTEAFF. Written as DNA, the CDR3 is TGTGCCAGCAGCCGACAGGGGCCCCTAGCTAACACTGAAGCTTTCTTT.

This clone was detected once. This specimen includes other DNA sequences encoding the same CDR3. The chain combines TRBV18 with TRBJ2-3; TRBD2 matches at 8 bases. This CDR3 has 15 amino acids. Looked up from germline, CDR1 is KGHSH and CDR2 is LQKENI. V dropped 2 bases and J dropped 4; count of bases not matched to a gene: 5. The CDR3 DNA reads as TGTGCCAGCTCACCAGCGGGAGGCGGGGCAGATACGCAGTATTTT. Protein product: CASSPAGGGADTQYF.

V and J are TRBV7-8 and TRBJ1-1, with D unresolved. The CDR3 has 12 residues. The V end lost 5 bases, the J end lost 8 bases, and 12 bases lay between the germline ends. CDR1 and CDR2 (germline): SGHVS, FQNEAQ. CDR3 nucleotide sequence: TGTGCCAGCAGCCAGAATGGAGGAGAAGCTTTCTTT. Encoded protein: CASSQNGGEAFF.